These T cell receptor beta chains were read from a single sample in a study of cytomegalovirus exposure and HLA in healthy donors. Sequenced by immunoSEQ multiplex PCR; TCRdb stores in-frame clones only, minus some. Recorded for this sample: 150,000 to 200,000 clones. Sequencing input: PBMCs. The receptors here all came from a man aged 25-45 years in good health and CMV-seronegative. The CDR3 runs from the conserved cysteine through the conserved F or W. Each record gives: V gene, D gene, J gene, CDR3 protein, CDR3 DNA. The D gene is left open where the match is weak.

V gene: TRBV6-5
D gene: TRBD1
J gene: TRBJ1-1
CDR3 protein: CASSRGTAEEAFF
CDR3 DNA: TGTGCCAGCAGCAGAGGGACAGCTGAAGAAGCTTTCTTT

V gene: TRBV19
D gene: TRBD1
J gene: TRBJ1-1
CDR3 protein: CASSRTGDTEAFF
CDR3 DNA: TGTGCCAGTAGTAGGACAGGGGACACTGAAGCTTTCTTT

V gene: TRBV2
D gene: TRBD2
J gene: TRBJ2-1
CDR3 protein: CASSELLAGGGNEQFF
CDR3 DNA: TGTGCCAGCAGTGAACTCTTAGCGGGAGGGGGCAATGAGCAGTTCTTC

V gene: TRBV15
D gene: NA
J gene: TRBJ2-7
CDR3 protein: CATSRDLSHYEQYF
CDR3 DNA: TGTGCCACCAGCAGAGATCTCTCGCACTACGAGCAGTACTTC

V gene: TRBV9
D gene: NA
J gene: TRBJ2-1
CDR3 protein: CASSVGGVSTNEQFF
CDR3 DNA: TGTGCCAGCAGCGTAGGGGGAGTGTCCACCAATGAGCAGTTCTTC

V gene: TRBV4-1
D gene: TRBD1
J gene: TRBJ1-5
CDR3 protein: CASSQQGTGSIQPQHF
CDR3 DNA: TGCGCCAGCAGCCAACAGGGGACAGGGTCGATTCAGCCCCAGCATTTT

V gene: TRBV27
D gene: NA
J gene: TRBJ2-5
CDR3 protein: CASSADSPPVTQYF
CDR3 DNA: TGTGCCAGCAGTGCCGACAGCCCGCCGGTTACCCAGTACTTC

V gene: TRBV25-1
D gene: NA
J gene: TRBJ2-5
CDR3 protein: CASSGPGEYETQYF
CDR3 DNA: TGTGCCAGCAGTGGTCCGGGGGAATATGAGACCCAGTACTTC

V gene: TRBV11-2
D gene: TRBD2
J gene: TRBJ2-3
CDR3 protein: CASSYRTSGGAEWTQYF
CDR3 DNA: TGTGCCAGCAGCTACCGGACTAGCGGGGGGGCTGAGTGGACGCAGTATTTT

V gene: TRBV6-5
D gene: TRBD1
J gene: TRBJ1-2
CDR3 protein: CASSYGTGARYGYTF
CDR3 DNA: TGTGCCAGCAGTTACGGGACAGGGGCGAGATATGGCTACACCTTC

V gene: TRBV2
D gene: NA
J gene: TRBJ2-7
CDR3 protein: CASSGNSYEQYF
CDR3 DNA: TGTGCCAGCAGTGGGAACAGCTACGAGCAGTACTTC

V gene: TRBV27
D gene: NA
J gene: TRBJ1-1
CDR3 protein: CASRESRRTEAFF
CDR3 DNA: TGTGCCAGCAGAGAGTCGAGGAGAACTGAAGCTTTCTTT

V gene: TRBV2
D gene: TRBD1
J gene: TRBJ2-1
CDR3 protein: CASSNRGWSYNEQFF
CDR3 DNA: TGTGCCAGCAGCAACAGGGGGTGGTCCTACAATGAGCAGTTCTTC

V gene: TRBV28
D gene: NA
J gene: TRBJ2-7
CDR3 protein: CASSFKAGLTYEQYF
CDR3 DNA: TGTGCCAGCAGTTTCAAGGCAGGTTTAACCTACGAGCAGTACTTC

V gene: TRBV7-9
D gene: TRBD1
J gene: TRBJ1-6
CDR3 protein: CASSLVGQGNSPLHF
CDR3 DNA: TGTGCCAGCAGCTTAGTGGGACAGGGGAATTCACCCCTCCACTTT

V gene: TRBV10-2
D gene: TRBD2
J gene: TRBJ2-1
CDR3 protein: CASSSPGAGGHNEQFF
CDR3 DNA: TGCGCCAGCAGTTCCCCCGGGGCGGGAGGTCACAATGAGCAGTTCTTC

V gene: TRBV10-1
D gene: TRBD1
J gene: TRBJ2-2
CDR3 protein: CASSRQGAGGELFF
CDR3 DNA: TGCGCCAGCTCTCGACAGGGGGCAGGTGGGGAGCTGTTTTTT

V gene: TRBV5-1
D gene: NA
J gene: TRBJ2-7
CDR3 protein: CASSPGVASSYEQYF
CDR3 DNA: TGCGCCAGCAGCCCCGGGGTAGCAAGCTCCTACGAGCAGTACTTC

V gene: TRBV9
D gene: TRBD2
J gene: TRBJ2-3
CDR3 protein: CASSPPRAGGQYF
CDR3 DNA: TGTGCCAGCAGCCCGCCACGAGCGGGGGGGCAGTATTTT

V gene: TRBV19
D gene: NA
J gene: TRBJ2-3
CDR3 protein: CASSIRRAGRLDTQYF
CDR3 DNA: TGTGCCAGTAGTATAAGGCGGGCCGGGAGATTAGATACGCAGTATTTT